The 11 T cell receptor beta chains below were found in one sample sequenced in a study of OX40 agonist ivuxolimab in advanced cancers. Assay used: immunoSEQ multiplex PCR; TCRdb lists only in-frame clones, some missing. Of about 77,000 clones in the sample, about 89% were seen once. The sample consisted of CD4+ or CD8+ T cells sorted from blood, taken in a trial of the OX40 agonist ivuxolimab. These TCRs come from an adult with an advanced solid tumor such as melanoma, head and neck, liver or kidney cancer.

CDR3 region: CASSRRGTGDSYEQYF. CDR3 sequence (DNA): TGTGCCAGCAGCCGTAGAGGGACAGGGGACTCCTACGAGCAGTACTTC. The V and J genes are TRBV7-8 and TRBJ2-7; 10 bases map to TRBD1. The junction had 7 bases not matched to a gene; V was cut back by 5 bases and J by 0 bases. The CDR3 loop spans 16 amino acids. Germline V gives CDR1 SGHVS, CDR2 FQNEAQ.

The chain combines TRBV6-1 with TRBJ1-3; no definite D call. V dropped 6 bases and J dropped 0 bases, with 6 bases sitting between them. CDR3 size: 13 residues. Looked up from germline, CDR1 is MNHNS and CDR2 is SASEGT. CDR3 DNA: TGTGCCAGCAGGGAATACTCTGGAAACACCATATATTTT. It codes for CASREYSGNTIYF.

The J gene is TRBJ2-3, the V gene TRBV5-1; unclear D gene. CDR3 length equals 15 residues. Germline V gene data show CDR1 as SGHRS and CDR2 as YFSETQ. Trimming took 0 bases from V and 6 from J, leaving 14 bases between them. The CDR3 nucleotides are TGCGCCAGCAGCTTGGGGGGTGGAGAATGGGATACGCAGTATTTT. This codes for CASSLGGGEWDTQYF.

The genes are TRBV5-1 and TRBJ2-3; the D gene is possibly TRBD2 (5 bases). Trimming removed 0 bases from V and 2 bases from J, with 7 bases in between. Per germline, CDR1 SGHRS and CDR2 YFSETQ. The CDR3 contains 14 residues. The CDR3 spells CASSLERTTDTQYF. The CDR3 region has the DNA TGCGCCAGCAGCTTGGAGCGGACCACAGATACGCAGTATTTT.

The V gene is TRBV6-5, the J gene TRBJ2-7; D remains unclear. Germline V lookup: CDR1 MNHEY, CDR2 SVGAGI. Trimming shortened V by 0 bases and J by 0 bases, and 6 bases separated the two germline ends. The CDR3 covers 14 residues. The CDR3 is CASSYSLISYEQYF. The DNA of the CDR3 is TGTGCCAGCAGTTACTCGTTGATCTCCTACGAGCAGTACTTC.

CDR3 residues: CASSTRQGAGTDTQYF. The CDR3 bases are TGTGCCAGCAGCACCAGACAGGGGGCTGGCACAGATACGCAGTATTTT. The genes are TRBV9 and TRBJ2-3, with 10 bases fitting TRBD1. Germline CDR1 and CDR2: SGDLS and YYNGEE. The J segment lost 1 base and the V segment lost 4 bases, leaving 6 bases of the junction unmatched. The CDR3 spans 16 residues.

The rearrangement links TRBV30 to TRBJ2-1; D ambiguous. There are 14 residues in the CDR3. The V end was cut by 2 bases, the J end by 0 bases, with 8 bases between. Germline CDR1 GTSNPN, CDR2 SVGIG (reference sequence). CDR3 bases: TGTGCCTGGAGTCCAGGAGTCTCCTACAATGAGCAGTTCTTC. Amino acids: CAWSPGVSYNEQFF.

The chain couples TRBV7-8 to TRBJ2-3; D remains ambiguous. Per the germline V gene, CDR1 is SGHVS and CDR2 is FQNEAQ. The V and J ends lost 5 bases and 2 bases respectively, with 11 bases between them. The CDR3 sequence is 14 residues long. In DNA, the CDR3 is TGTGCCAGCAGCGCCTCATTAGTCACAGATACGCAGTATTTT. Translated, it gives CASSASLVTDTQYF.

The chain joins TRBV30 to TRBJ1-2; D remains ambiguous. Germline CDR1 is GTSNPN and CDR2 is SVGIG (reference sequence). The CDR3 contains 13 residues. V gave up 2 bases and J gave up 0 bases, with 7 bases separating them. The CDR3 reads CAWSRTANYGYTF. CDR3 DNA: TGTGCCTGGAGTCGGACGGCTAACTATGGCTACACCTTC. Combining the CDR3 with reference TRBV30 and TRBJ1-2 gives the whole variable domain SQTIHQWPATLVQPVGSPLSLECTVEGTSNPNLYWYRQAAGRGLQLLFYSVGIGQISSEVPQNLSASRPQDRQFILSSKKLLLSDSGFYLCAWSRTANYGYTFGSGTRLTVV.

For the CDR3, the DNA is TGCGCCAGCAGCCTTGAAGGAGGCGCAGGGGGGGCCAACGTCCTGACTTTC. Protein: CASSLEGGAGGANVLTF. The chain joins TRBV5-1 to TRBJ2-6; D assignment may be TRBD1 or TRBD2 (5 bases each). CDR3 length: 17 residues. V was pared by 4 bases and J by 4 bases, with 18 bases between. Per germline, CDR1 SGHRS and CDR2 YFSETQ. The variable domain in full, completed from reference TRBV5-1 and TRBJ2-6, reads KAGVTQTPRYLIKTRGQQVTLSCSPISGHRSVSWYQQTPGQGLQFLFEYFSETQRNKGNFPGRFSGRQFSNSRSEMNVSTLELGDSALYLCASSLEGGAGGANVLTFGAGSRLTVL.

The chain has TRBV7-3 and TRBJ2-1; the match to TRBD2 covers 9 bases. The CDR3 has 16 amino acids. Germline loops: CDR1 SGHTA, CDR2 FQGTGA. V gave up 5 bases and J gave up 6 bases; unmatched junction bases: 11. The CDR3, as DNA: TGTGCCAGCAGCCCCGAATATAGCGGGAGCGCCAATGAGCAGTTCTTC. Translating it yields CASSPEYSGSANEQFF.